This T cell receptor beta chain came from a study of cytomegalovirus exposure and HLA in healthy donors. The data were produced by immunoSEQ multiplex PCR, yet TCRdb's version contains in-frame clones alone and is incomplete. The sample contains about 220,000 clones, approximately 88% of which appear only once. The TCR originated in a woman aged 25 to 45 in good health and CMV-seropositive. The specimen sequenced was PBMCs.

The CDR3 region is CASSPWAPGGDGYTF. The DNA for the CDR3 is TGTGCCAGCAGCCCCTGGGCCCCAGGGGGCGATGGCTACACCTTC. This sequence joins TRBV7-9 and TRBJ1-2; 8 nucleotides line up with TRBD1. Looked up from germline, CDR1 is SEHNR and CDR2 is FQNEAQ (reference sequence). V shed 5 bases and J 6 bases; nucleotides not matched to a gene: 11. The CDR3 is 15 residues long. Variable domain in full (rest from reference TRBV7-9 and TRBJ1-2): DTGVSQNPRHKITKRGQNVTFRCDPISEHNRLYWYRQTLGQGPEFLTYFQNEAQLEKSRLLSDRFSAERPKGSFSTLEIQRTEQGDSAMYLCASSPWAPGGDGYTFGSGTRLTVV.